A single sample gave rise to the 17 T cell receptor beta chains below, sequenced in a study of blood T cell repertoires in COVID-19. Assay: immunoSEQ multiplex PCR; the TCRdb copy retains only in-frame clones and omits some. The sample lists about 470,000 clones, 87% occurring once. The sample comprised PBMCs or T cells enriched from blood (not recorded which). Receptors were obtained from a woman aged 18-35 years who had recovered from COVID-19.

The chain employs TRBV21-1 and TRBJ1-5; TRBD1 was called by the table and not checked on the DNA. TRBV21-1 is given as a pseudogene. The CDR3 is made up of 13 amino acids. CDR3 protein: CASSKYSHQPQHF. The CDR3 DNA reads TGTGCCAGCAGCAAGTACAGCCATCAGCCCCAGCATTTT.

The CDR3 region is CASGLVYGQGESKATNEKLFF. DNA for the CDR3: TGTGCTAGTGGTTTGGTATACGGACAGGGGGAGTCCAAAGCAACTAATGAAAAACTGTTTTTT. The rearrangement links TRBV12-5 to TRBJ1-4, with TRBD1 identical over 10 bases. Germline values: CDR1 LGHNT, CDR2 FRNRAP. The CDR3 runs to 21 residues. V dropped 0 bases and J dropped 0; count of bases not matched to a gene: 13.

This clone was found once. The J gene is TRBJ2-3, the V gene TRBV9, with TRBD2 identical over 11 bases. The ends lost 0 bases at V and 7 bases at J; junction bases unmatched: 4. CDR3 length: 15 amino acids. CDR1 SGDLS and CDR2 YYNGEE come from the germline V gene. CDR3 nucleotides: TGTGCCAGCAGCGTAGATAGCGGGGGGGGAAATACGCAGTATTTT. This sequence encodes CASSVDSGGGNTQYF.

This chain joins TRBV5-6 and TRBJ1-2; TRBD1 matches 7 bases. The V and J ends lost 0 bases and 10 bases, in that order; junction bases with no gene match: 6. The germline CDR1 and CDR2 sequences are SGHDT and YYEEEE. CDR3 length: 13 amino acids. The CDR3, as DNA: TGTGCCAGCAGCTTGGGACAGGGTAGTTCCTACACCTTC. It is translated as CASSLGQGSSYTF.

With respect to this clone: This may be a read error: a much more frequent sequence differs by one nucleotide. The chain has TRBV5-4 and TRBJ2-7; D is unclear. This CDR3 has 11 amino acids. CDR1 and CDR2 from the germline V gene are SGHNT and YYREEE (reference sequence). With 4 bases removed from V and 3 bases from J, the gap between germline ends came to 5 bases. As DNA, the CDR3 is TGTGCCAGCAGCCCCTACTACGAGCAGTACTTC. It codes for CASSPYYEQYF. The full variable domain, rest sourced from reference TRBV5-4 and TRBJ2-7, is ETGVTQSPTHLIKTRGQQVTLRCSSQSGHNTVSWYQQALGQGPQFIFQYYREEENGRGNFPPRFSGLQFPNYSSELNVNALELDDSALYLCASSPYYEQYFGPGTRLTVT.

The rearrangement joins TRBV18 to TRBJ1-1; 9 bases agree with TRBD1. Germline lookup yields CDR1 KGHSH and CDR2 LQKENI. The CDR3 contains 16 residues. V shed 3 bases, J shed 4 bases, and the junction held 9 bases outside the gene matches. The CDR3 DNA follows: TGTGCCAGCTCACCGTTCAGGACAGGGGAAGGCACTGAAGCTTTCTTT. This encodes CASSPFRTGEGTEAFF.

The chain employs TRBV10-1 and TRBJ1-5; unclear D gene. The CDR3 spans 13 residues. V was clipped by 3 bases and J by 4 bases, with 7 bases between them. The germline gives CDR1 WNHNN, CDR2 SYGVQD (reference sequence). The CDR3 sequence: CASSDSGNQPQHF. CDR3 coding DNA: TGCGCCAGCAGTGATTCGGGGAATCAGCCCCAGCATTTT.

This clone was observed a handful of times. The rearrangement links TRBV9 to TRBJ1-4; D might be TRBD1 (6 bases). Germline V gives CDR1 SGDLS, CDR2 YYNGEE. The CDR3 totals 14 residues. Trimming shortened V by 4 bases and J by 4 bases, and 11 bases separated the two germline ends. For the CDR3, the DNA is TGTGCCAGCAGCACAGGGTTGGGTAATGAAAAACTGTTTTTT. Its translation: CASSTGLGNEKLFF.

The V gene is TRBV5-4, the J gene TRBJ2-1; 8 positions agree with TRBD1. Trimming at V came to 4 bases and at J to 10 bases, leaving 10 bases not matched to a gene. The CDR3 spans 14 residues. CDR1 is SGHNT and CDR2 is YYREEE in the germline V gene (reference sequence). This CDR3 is CASSLRTGRREQFF. DNA of the CDR3: TGTGCCAGCAGCCTAAGGACAGGGAGGCGGGAGCAGTTCTTC.

The J gene is TRBJ1-5, the V gene TRBV30, with D unresolved. From germline, CDR1 is GTSNPN and CDR2 SVGIG (reference sequence). V was pared by 0 bases and J by 4 bases, with 7 bases between. CDR3 length: 13 amino acids. CDR3 sequence (DNA): TGTGCCTGGAGTGTTACGAGAAATCAGCCCCAGCATTTT. Translation: CAWSVTRNQPQHF.

The chain carries TRBV28 and TRBJ1-2; 10 bases are a match to TRBD1. After removal of 1 base from V and 7 bases from J, the junction contained 9 bases not matched to a gene. This CDR3 region has 16 residues. CDR1 and CDR2 (germline): MDHEN, SYDVKM. CDR3 loop: CASSLFQGQGTIGYTF. The CDR3 DNA is TGTGCCAGCAGTTTATTCCAGGGACAGGGGACAATTGGCTACACCTTC.

The chain combines TRBV4-2 with TRBJ2-3, with D perhaps TRBD2 (5 bases). The CDR3 totals 16 residues. Trimming left V 4 bases short and J 0 bases short, with 14 bases between. Germline V gene lookup returns CDR1 LGHNA and CDR2 YNFKEQ. The CDR3 protein is CASSRLAYPSTDTQYF. The CDR3 coding sequence is TGTGCCAGCAGCCGGTTAGCGTACCCTAGCACAGATACGCAGTATTTT.

This clone has only one observation. The chain is built from TRBV19 and TRBJ1-3, with TRBD1 identical over 10 bases. The CDR3 has 14 amino acids. Unmatched junction bases numbered 9, after V lost 8 bases and J lost 8 bases. Looked up from germline, CDR1 is LNHDA and CDR2 is SQIVND (reference sequence). The CDR3, as DNA: TGTGCCAGTTCACCGGGACAGGGGACGGACACCATATATTTT. Residues: CASSPGQGTDTIYF.

The chain is built from TRBV11-2 and TRBJ2-1; TRBD2 agrees at 8 bases. CDR3 size: 15 residues. Germline loops: CDR1 SGHAT, CDR2 FQNNGV. J lost 6 bases, V lost 5 bases, and 9 bases had no gene match. CDR3 residues: CASSPAGVLPNEQFF. In DNA form, the CDR3 reads TGTGCCAGCAGCCCAGCGGGGGTGTTACCCAATGAGCAGTTCTTC.

The chain uses TRBV7-9 and TRBJ2-7, with D unresolved. CDR3 length equals 17 residues. Per germline, CDR1 SEHNR and CDR2 FQNEAQ (reference sequence). Trimming shortened V by 6 bases and J by 3 bases, and 24 bases separated the two germline ends. The CDR3: CASSFTDVGPNLYEQYF. For the CDR3, the DNA is TGTGCCAGCAGTTTTACTGACGTGGGCCCCAACCTCTACGAGCAGTACTTC. Using reference TRBV7-9 and TRBJ2-7 for the parts outside the CDR3, the full variable domain is DTGVSQNPRHKITKRGQNVTFRCDPISEHNRLYWYRQTLGQGPEFLTYFQNEAQLEKSRLLSDRFSAERPKGSFSTLEIQRTEQGDSAMYLCASSFTDVGPNLYEQYFGPGTRLTVT.

The gene calls are TRBV5-1 and TRBJ1-2; the match to TRBD1 covers 7 bases. The CDR3 has 13 amino acids. Trimming at V came to 0 bases and at J to 8 bases, leaving 4 bases not matched to a gene. Germline loops: CDR1 SGHRS, CDR2 YFSETQ. This CDR3 is CASSLEGAQGYTF. In nucleotides, the CDR3 is TGCGCCAGCAGCTTGGAGGGGGCCCAAGGCTACACCTTC.

The chain uses TRBV2 and TRBJ1-2; no clear D. Deletions cut 6 bases from V and 4 bases from J, with 15 bases between. The germline gives CDR1 SNHLY, CDR2 FYNNEI. The CDR3 covers 14 residues. CDR3 nucleotides: TGTGCCAGCAGGGACTCTAAGAGTCTCTATGGCTACACCTTC. Amino acid sequence: CASRDSKSLYGYTF.